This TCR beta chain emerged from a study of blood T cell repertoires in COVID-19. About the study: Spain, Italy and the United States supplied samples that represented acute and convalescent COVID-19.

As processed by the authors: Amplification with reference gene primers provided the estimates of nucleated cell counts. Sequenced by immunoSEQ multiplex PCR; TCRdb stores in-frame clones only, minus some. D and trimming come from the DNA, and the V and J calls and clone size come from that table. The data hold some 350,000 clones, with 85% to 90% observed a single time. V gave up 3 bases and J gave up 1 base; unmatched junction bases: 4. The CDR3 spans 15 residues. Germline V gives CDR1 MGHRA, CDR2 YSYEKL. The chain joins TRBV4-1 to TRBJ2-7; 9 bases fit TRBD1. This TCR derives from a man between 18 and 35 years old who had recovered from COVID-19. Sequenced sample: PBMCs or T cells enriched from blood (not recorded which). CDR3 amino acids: CASSQTGQGSYEQYF. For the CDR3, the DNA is TGCGCCAGCAGCCAGACCGGACAGGGGTCCTACGAGCAGTACTTC.